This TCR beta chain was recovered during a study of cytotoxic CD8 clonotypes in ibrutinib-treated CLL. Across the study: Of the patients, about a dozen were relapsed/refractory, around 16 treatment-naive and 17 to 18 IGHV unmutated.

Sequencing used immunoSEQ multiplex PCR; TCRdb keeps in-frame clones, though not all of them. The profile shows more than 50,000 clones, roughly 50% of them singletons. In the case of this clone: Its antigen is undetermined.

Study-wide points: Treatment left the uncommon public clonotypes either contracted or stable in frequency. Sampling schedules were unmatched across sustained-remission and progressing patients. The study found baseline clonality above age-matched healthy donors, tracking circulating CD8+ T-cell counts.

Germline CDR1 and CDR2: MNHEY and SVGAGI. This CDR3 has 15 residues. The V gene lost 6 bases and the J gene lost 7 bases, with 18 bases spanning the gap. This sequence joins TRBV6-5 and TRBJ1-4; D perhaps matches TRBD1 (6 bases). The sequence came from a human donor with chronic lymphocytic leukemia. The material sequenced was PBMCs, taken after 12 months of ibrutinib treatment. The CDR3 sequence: CASRPATGRVEKLFF. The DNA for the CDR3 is TGTGCCAGCAGGCCCGCCACAGGGAGGGTTGAAAAACTGTTTTTT.